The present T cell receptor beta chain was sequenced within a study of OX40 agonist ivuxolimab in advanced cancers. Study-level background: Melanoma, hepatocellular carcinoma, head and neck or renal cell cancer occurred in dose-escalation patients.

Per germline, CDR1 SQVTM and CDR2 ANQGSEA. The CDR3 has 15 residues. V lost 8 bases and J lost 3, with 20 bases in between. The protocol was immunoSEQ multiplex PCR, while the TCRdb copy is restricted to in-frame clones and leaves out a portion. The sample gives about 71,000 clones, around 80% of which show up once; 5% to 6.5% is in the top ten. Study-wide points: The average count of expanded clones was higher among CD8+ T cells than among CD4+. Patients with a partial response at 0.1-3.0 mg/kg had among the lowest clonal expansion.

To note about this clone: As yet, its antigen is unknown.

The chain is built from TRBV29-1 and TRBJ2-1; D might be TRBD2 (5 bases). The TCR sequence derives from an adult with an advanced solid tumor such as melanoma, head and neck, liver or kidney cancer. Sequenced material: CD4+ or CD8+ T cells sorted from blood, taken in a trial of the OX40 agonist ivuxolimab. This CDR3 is CSPRGSPTNYNEQFF. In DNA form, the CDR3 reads TGCAGCCCCCGAGGTTCCCCGACTAACTACAATGAGCAGTTCTTC.